The 28 T cell receptor beta chains in this list originate from one sample, sequenced in a study of blood T cell repertoires in COVID-19. Using immunoSEQ multiplex PCR, the repertoire was profiled, and TCRdb retains in-frame clones only, with some absent. Of 20,000 to 30,000 clones in the sample, roughly 86% are singletons; the top ten hold around 4.6%. Source material: peripheral blood. The receptors here all came from a man aged 45-60 years with active COVID-19.

V and J are TRBV7-9 and TRBJ2-3; TRBD1 aligns across 7 bases. Trimming removed 5 bases from V and 3 bases from J; junction bases left unmatched: 11. This CDR3 has 16 amino acids. The germline gives CDR1 SEHNR, CDR2 FQNEAQ (reference sequence). This CDR3 reads CASSPTGTVKTDTQYF. The CDR3 region has the DNA TGTGCCAGCAGCCCAACAGGGACAGTGAAAACAGATACGCAGTATTTT.

This clone was seen a few times. V gene TRBV27 combines with J gene TRBJ2-6; 8 bases align to TRBD1. Trimming removed 5 bases from V and 2 bases from J; junction bases left unmatched: 17. This CDR3 is built from 20 residues. Germline V gene data show CDR1 as MNHEY and CDR2 as SMNVEV (reference sequence). CDR3: CASSTNVLARGRTGANVLTF. The CDR3 DNA is TGTGCCAGCAGTACCAATGTATTGGCCAGGGGGCGGACTGGGGCCAACGTCCTGACTTTC.

The chain combines TRBV7-2 with TRBJ2-7, with D perhaps TRBD1 (6 bases). Trimming pared 8 bases from V and 1 base from J, leaving 15 bases between. CDR1 and CDR2 from the germline V gene are SGHTA and FQGNSA. This CDR3 is 14 amino acids long. CDR3 in amino acids: CASAAWTASYEQYF. Here the CDR3 DNA reads TGTGCCAGCGCAGCGTGGACAGCATCCTACGAGCAGTACTTC.

The chain combines TRBV3-1 (or the pseudogene TRBV3-2) with TRBJ2-2; 8 bases are shared with TRBD1. The J segment lost 5 bases and the V segment lost 0 bases, leaving 8 bases of the junction unmatched. This CDR3 has 17 amino acids. In germline, CDR1 is LGHDT, CDR2 YNNKEL (reference sequence). This chain's CDR3 is CASSQDRGQGKTGELFF. In nucleotides, the CDR3 is TGTGCCAGCAGCCAAGACCGAGGACAGGGAAAAACCGGGGAGCTGTTTTTT.

J is TRBJ1-4 and V is TRBV4-1; D is unresolved. CDR1 is MGHRA and CDR2 is YSYEKL in the germline V gene. Deletions cut 4 bases from V and 0 bases from J, with 18 bases between. The CDR3 is 18 amino acids. The CDR3 DNA sequence: TGCGCCAGCAGCCGGCGGGATAAGGGCCTAGCAACTAATGAAAAACTGTTTTTT. Its protein is CASSRRDKGLATNEKLFF.

The chain recombines TRBV2 with TRBJ1-4; weak D call: TRBD1 (6 bases). Germline CDR1 and CDR2: SNHLY and FYNNEI. The CDR3 is 16 residues long. With 8 bases removed from V and 4 bases from J, the gap between germline ends came to 20 bases. The CDR3 reads CASAETNTGFNEKLFF. CDR3 DNA sequence: TGTGCCAGCGCAGAAACTAATACAGGGTTTAATGAAAAACTGTTTTTT. Filled out from reference TRBV2 and TRBJ1-4, the complete variable domain reads EPEVTQTPSHQVTQMGQEVILRCVPISNHLYFYWYRQILGQKVEFLVSFYNNEISEKSEIFDDQFSVERPDGSNFTLKIRSTKLEDSAMYFCASAETNTGFNEKLFFGSGTQLSVL.

This sequence joins TRBV5-1 and TRBJ1-4; D might be TRBD1 (5 bases). The CDR3 loop spans 13 amino acids. The germline gives CDR1 SGHRS, CDR2 YFSETQ. V lost 5 bases to trimming and J lost 8 bases, with 13 bases between them. The CDR3 DNA follows: TGCGCCAGCAGGTCGGGGGGAGGCGAAAAACTGTTTTTT. Residues: CASRSGGGEKLFF. The complete variable domain, with remaining parts taken from reference TRBV5-1 and TRBJ1-4, reads KAGVTQTPRYLIKTRGQQVTLSCSPISGHRSVSWYQQTPGQGLQFLFEYFSETQRNKGNFPGRFSGRQFSNSRSEMNVSTLELGDSALYLCASRSGGGEKLFFGSGTQLSVL.

The gene calls are TRBV2 and TRBJ2-1; D remains ambiguous. The CDR3 has 15 residues. The germline V gene has CDR1 SNHLY and CDR2 FYNNEI. V was clipped by 1 base and J by 0 bases, with 7 bases between them. CDR3 in DNA: TGTGCCAGCAGTGAAGGCGATCCCTCCTACAATGAGCAGTTCTTC. Translation: CASSEGDPSYNEQFF. The whole variable domain, remainder taken from reference TRBV2 and TRBJ2-1, is EPEVTQTPSHQVTQMGQEVILRCVPISNHLYFYWYRQILGQKVEFLVSFYNNEISEKSEIFDDQFSVERPDGSNFTLKIRSTKLEDSAMYFCASSEGDPSYNEQFFGPGTRLTVL.

The rearrangement uses TRBV14 and TRBJ2-7; D not certain. The V end lost 0 bases, the J end lost 3 bases, and 3 bases lay between the germline ends. Germline values: CDR1 SGHDN, CDR2 FVKESK. The CDR3 has 12 amino acids. The CDR3 protein is CASSQDIYEQYF. The CDR3 nucleotides are TGTGCCAGCAGCCAAGATATCTACGAGCAGTACTTC.

The chain is built from TRBV21-1 and TRBJ1-3. TRBV21-1 is a pseudogene locus. The CDR3 is made up of 14 amino acids. CDR3 protein: CASSGGAAGNTIYF. As DNA, the CDR3 is TGTGCCAGCAGCGGCGGGGCGGCTGGAAACACCATATATTTT.

The CDR3, as DNA: TGTGCCAGCAGCCCATCAGGACTAGCGGGGGTTACAGATACGCAGTATTTT. It specifies CASSPSGLAGVTDTQYF. J is TRBJ2-3 and V is TRBV5-4, with 13 bases that match TRBD2. CDR1 is SGHNT, CDR2 YYREEE, per germline (reference sequence). This CDR3 region has 17 residues. V shed 4 bases, J shed 3 bases, and the junction held 8 bases outside the gene matches.

The rearrangement links TRBV14 to TRBJ1-1, with a weak D call TRBD1 (5 bases). Deletions cut 4 bases from V and 0 bases from J, with 12 bases between. Looked up from germline, CDR1 is SGHDN and CDR2 is FVKESK. The length of the CDR3 is 15 residues. The CDR3 sequence is CASSRIQVLNTEAFF. CDR3 DNA sequence: TGTGCCAGCAGCCGAATACAGGTTCTGAACACTGAAGCTTTCTTT.

V and J are TRBV11-3 and TRBJ1-2; 7 bases are a match to TRBD1. The CDR3 runs to 15 residues. Trimming took 5 bases from V and 7 from J; bases not matched to a gene: 13. Per the germline V gene, CDR1 is SGHNT and CDR2 is YENEEA. CDR3: CASSTRQGTLSGYTF. DNA of the CDR3: TGTGCCAGCAGCACAAGACAGGGTACACTTTCTGGCTACACCTTC.

V usage is TRBV7-3 and J usage is TRBJ1-1; 8 bases map to TRBD1. In germline, CDR1 is SGHTA, CDR2 FQGTGA. This CDR3 spans 13 amino acids. V was pared by 0 bases and J by 11 bases, with 5 bases of the junction left unmatched. CDR3 region: CASSLTGRGLAFF. The CDR3 region has the DNA TGTGCCAGCAGCTTAACGGGCAGGGGGCTGGCTTTCTTT.

The chain links TRBV7-9 to TRBJ1-1; 7 nucleotides align to TRBD1. This CDR3 region has 19 residues. Germline V gives CDR1 SEHNR, CDR2 FQNEAQ (reference sequence). J was trimmed by 4 bases and V by 2 bases; bases with no gene match: 19. The CDR3 loop is CASSLSAYSSRGQTTEAFF. The CDR3 DNA follows: TGTGCCAGCAGCTTATCTGCCTATTCCTCCCGGGGACAGACCACTGAAGCTTTCTTT.

The chain combines TRBV6-6 with TRBJ2-5; D may be TRBD1 (6 bases). CDR3 length: 13 residues. Germline V CDR1 and CDR2: MNHNY, SVGAGI (reference sequence). V shed 2 bases and J shed 9 bases, with 13 bases lying between them. The CDR3 nucleotides are TGTGCCAGCAGTTACGTTCAGGGGAGAGCCCAGTACTTC. Its protein is CASSYVQGRAQYF.

V and J are TRBV28 and TRBJ1-1; 7 bases map to TRBD1. The germline V gene encodes CDR1 MDHEN and CDR2 SYDVKM. V dropped 4 bases and J dropped 0; count of bases not matched to a gene: 5. There are 15 residues in the CDR3. CDR3 coding DNA: TGTGCCAGCAGTTGGGGACAGAGATTGAACACTGAAGCTTTCTTT. This translates into CASSWGQRLNTEAFF.

The gene calls are TRBV13 and TRBJ2-3; 11 nucleotides align to TRBD2. J was trimmed by 0 bases and V by 4 bases; bases with no gene match: 3. The CDR3 is 16 amino acids. Germline lookup yields CDR1 PRHDT and CDR2 FYEKMQ (reference sequence). In DNA form, the CDR3 reads TGTGCCAGCAGCTCTAGACTAGCGGGAAGCACAGATACGCAGTATTTT. Its protein product is CASSSRLAGSTDTQYF.

The chain uses TRBV27 and TRBJ2-1; tentatively, D is TRBD2 (7 bases). Trimming left V 1 base short and J 10 bases short, with 17 bases between. There are 15 residues in the CDR3. Germline CDR1 reads MNHEY; CDR2 reads SMNVEV (reference sequence). The CDR3 coding sequence is TGTGCCAGCAGTTTATTTGTGGGGGGGGCTTGGGAGCAGTTCTTC. Translating it yields CASSLFVGGAWEQFF.

This clone was detected only a few times. The CDR3 region is CASSYGTSPNGYTF. CDR3 coding DNA: TGTGCCAGCAGTTATGGGACAAGTCCAAATGGCTACACCTTC. The chain carries TRBV28 and TRBJ1-2; maybe TRBD1 (6 bases). Germline V gene lookup returns CDR1 MDHEN and CDR2 SYDVKM. Between the trimmed V and J ends, which lost 4 bases and 6 bases, there was a span of 15 bases. The CDR3 totals 14 residues.

V is TRBV5-1 and J is TRBJ1-1; D perhaps matches TRBD1 (5 bases). The germline V gene has CDR1 SGHRS and CDR2 YFSETQ. The germline V and J ends were trimmed by 4 bases and 1 base, with 14 bases remaining between them. The CDR3 spans 15 residues. CDR3 amino acids: CASSRNIQENTEAFF. In nucleotides, the CDR3 is TGCGCCAGCAGCCGCAATATACAGGAGAACACTGAAGCTTTCTTT. The complete variable domain, with remaining parts taken from reference TRBV5-1 and TRBJ1-1, reads KAGVTQTPRYLIKTRGQQVTLSCSPISGHRSVSWYQQTPGQGLQFLFEYFSETQRNKGNFPGRFSGRQFSNSRSEMNVSTLELGDSALYLCASSRNIQENTEAFFGQGTRLTVV.

The CDR3 here is CASSLVSGVNSPLHF. As DNA, the CDR3 is TGCGCCAGCAGCTTGGTTTCAGGGGTTAATTCACCCCTCCACTTT. The chain has TRBV5-1 and TRBJ1-6; perhaps TRBD1 as D (6 bases). The CDR3 is 15 residues long. V gave up 0 bases and J gave up 6 bases, with 10 bases separating them. Germline values: CDR1 SGHRS, CDR2 YFSETQ.

V is TRBV7-2 and J is TRBJ2-7, with 8 bases lining up with TRBD2. The CDR3 loop spans 14 amino acids. J lost 3 bases, V lost 3 bases, and 4 bases had no gene match. Per germline, CDR1 SGHTA and CDR2 FQGNSA. CDR3 protein: CASSFLAGYYEQYF. CDR3 nucleotide sequence: TGTGCCAGCAGCTTCTTAGCGGGATACTACGAGCAGTACTTC.

This chain joins TRBV5-1 and TRBJ1-5; D is undetermined. Trimming removed 0 bases at V and 0 bases at J, with 7 bases between. Germline CDR1 SGHRS, CDR2 YFSETQ. The CDR3 sequence is 15 residues long. The CDR3 DNA is TGCGCCAGCAGCTTGGCCGGGATTAGCAATCAGCCCCAGCATTTT. Protein sequence: CASSLAGISNQPQHF.

The genes are TRBV7-8 and TRBJ2-3; 8 positions agree with TRBD1. The germline CDR1 and CDR2 sequences are SGHVS and FQNEAQ. V shed 6 bases, J shed 5 bases, and the junction held 13 bases outside the gene matches. The CDR3 sequence is 16 residues long. CDR3: CASSRLLTGAEDTQYF. The DNA for the CDR3 is TGTGCCAGCAGTCGGCTTCTGACAGGGGCTGAAGATACGCAGTATTTT.

The V call is TRBV5-5, the J call TRBJ2-1, with TRBD1 matching 8 bases. V shed 1 base and J 4 bases; nucleotides not matched to a gene: 10. The CDR3 loop spans 17 amino acids. CDR1 SGHKS and CDR2 YYEKEE come from the germline V gene (reference sequence). The CDR3 coding sequence is TGTGCCAGCAGCTTGCCCCCGGACAGGGTTTTTTACAATGAGCAGTTCTTC. It codes for CASSLPPDRVFYNEQFF.

Notes on this clone: The CDR3 end shows no conserved phenylalanine or tryptophan, and so a read error is likely. Because the CDR3's place on the DNA is in doubt, the DNA is left out and the CDR3 is given as listed by TCRdb. The gene calls are TRBV23-1 and TRBJ2-6; the table assigns TRBD1, which was not confirmed against the DNA. TRBV23-1 is an ORF for which the function is uncertain. The CDR3 region is 12 residues in length, termini included. CDR3 amino acids: CASSQSIGQGAS.

The chain combines TRBV7-9 with TRBJ2-1, with no clear D. With 5 bases removed from V and 4 bases from J, the gap between germline ends came to 12 bases. Looked up from germline, CDR1 is SEHNR and CDR2 is FQNEAQ (reference sequence). The CDR3 loop spans 14 amino acids. The DNA for the CDR3 is TGTGCCAGCAGCCACAACCACCTTTACAATGAGCAGTTCTTC. Translation gives CASSHNHLYNEQFF.